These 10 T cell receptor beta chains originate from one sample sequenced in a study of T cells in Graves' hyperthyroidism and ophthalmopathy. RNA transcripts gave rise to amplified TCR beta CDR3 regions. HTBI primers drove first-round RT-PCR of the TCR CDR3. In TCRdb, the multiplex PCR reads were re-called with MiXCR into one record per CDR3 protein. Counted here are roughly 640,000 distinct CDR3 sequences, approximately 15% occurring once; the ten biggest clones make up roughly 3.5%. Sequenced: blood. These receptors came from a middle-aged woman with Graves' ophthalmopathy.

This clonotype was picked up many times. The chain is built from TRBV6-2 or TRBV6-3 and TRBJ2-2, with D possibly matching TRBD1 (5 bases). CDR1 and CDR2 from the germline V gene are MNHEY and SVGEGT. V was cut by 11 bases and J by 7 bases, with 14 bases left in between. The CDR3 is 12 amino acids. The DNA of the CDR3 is TGTGCCTGCTCCAGGGTTGACGGGGAGCTGTTTTTT. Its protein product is CACSRVDGELFF.

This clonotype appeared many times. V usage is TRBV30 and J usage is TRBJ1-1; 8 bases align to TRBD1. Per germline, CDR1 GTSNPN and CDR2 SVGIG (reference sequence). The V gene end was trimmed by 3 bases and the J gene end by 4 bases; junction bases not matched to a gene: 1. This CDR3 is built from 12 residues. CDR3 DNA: TGTGCCTGGAGCAGGGGGCCCACTGAAGCTTTCTTT. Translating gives CAWSRGPTEAFF.

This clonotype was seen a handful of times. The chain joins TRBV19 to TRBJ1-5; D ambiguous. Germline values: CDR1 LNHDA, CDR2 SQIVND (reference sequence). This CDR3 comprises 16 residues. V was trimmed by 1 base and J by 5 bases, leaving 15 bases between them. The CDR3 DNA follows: TGTGCCAGTAGTATAGTTCCGGTTGGAGGAGATCAGCCCCAGCATTTT. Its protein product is CASSIVPVGGDQPQHF.

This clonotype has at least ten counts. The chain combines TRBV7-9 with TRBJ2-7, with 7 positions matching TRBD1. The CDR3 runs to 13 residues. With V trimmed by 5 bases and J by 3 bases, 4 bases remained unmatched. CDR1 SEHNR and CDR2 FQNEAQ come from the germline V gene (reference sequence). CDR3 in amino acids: CASSMGQFYEQYF. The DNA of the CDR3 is TGTGCCAGCAGCATGGGACAGTTCTACGAGCAGTACTTC.

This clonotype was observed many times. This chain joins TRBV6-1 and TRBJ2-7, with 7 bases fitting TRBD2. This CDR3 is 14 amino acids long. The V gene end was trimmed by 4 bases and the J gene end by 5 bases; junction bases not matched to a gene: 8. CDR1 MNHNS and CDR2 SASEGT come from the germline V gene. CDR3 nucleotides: TGTGCCAGCAGTGTAACGCGGGAGCCGAACGAGCAGTACTTC. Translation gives CASSVTREPNEQYF.

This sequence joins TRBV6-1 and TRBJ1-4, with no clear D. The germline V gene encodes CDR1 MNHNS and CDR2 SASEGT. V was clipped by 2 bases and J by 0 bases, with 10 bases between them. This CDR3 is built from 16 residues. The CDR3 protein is CASSEKISATNEKLFF. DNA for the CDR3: TGTGCCAGCAGTGAAAAAATCAGTGCAACTAATGAAAAACTGTTTTTT.

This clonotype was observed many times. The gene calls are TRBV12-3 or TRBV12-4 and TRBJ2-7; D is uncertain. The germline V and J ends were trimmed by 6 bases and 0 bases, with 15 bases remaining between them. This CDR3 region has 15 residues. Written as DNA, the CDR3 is TGTGCCAGCAGCCCAAGGCGGAGAAGCTCCTACGAGCAGTACTTC. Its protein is CASSPRRRSSYEQYF.

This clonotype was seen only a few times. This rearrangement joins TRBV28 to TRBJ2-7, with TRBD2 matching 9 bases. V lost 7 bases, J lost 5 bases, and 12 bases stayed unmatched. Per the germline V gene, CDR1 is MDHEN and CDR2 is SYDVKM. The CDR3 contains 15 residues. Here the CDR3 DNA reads TGTGCCAGCATCCTTGGGTCTAGCGGGATCGACGAGCAGTACTTC. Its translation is CASILGSSGIDEQYF.

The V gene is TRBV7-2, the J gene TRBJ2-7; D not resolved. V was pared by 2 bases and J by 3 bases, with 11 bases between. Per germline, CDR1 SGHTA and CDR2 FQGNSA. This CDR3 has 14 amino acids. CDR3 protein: CASSLTASYYEQYF. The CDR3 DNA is TGTGCCAGCAGCTTAACGGCCTCTTACTACGAGCAGTACTTC.

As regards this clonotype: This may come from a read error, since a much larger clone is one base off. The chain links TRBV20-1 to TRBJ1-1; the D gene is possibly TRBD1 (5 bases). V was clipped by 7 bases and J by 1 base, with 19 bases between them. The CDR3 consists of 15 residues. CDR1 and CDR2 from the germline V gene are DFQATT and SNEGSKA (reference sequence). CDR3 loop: CSVRRDPSANTEAFF. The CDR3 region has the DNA TGCAGTGTTCGACGGGACCCTTCCGCGAACACTGAAGCTTTCTTT.